A selection of T cell receptor beta chains follows, all from one sample in a study of T cells expressing NK-cell markers. For each CDR3 protein, TCRdb gives one entry from its re-call of the 5' RACE reads, without DNA. This sample contains 350,000 to 400,000 distinct CDR3 sequences. The sequencing input was blood T cells: a sorted CD56 or NKG2C T cell subset, CD4+ or CD8+ T cells, or bulk PBMC T cells (not recorded which). The source of these receptors is a woman aged 45 to 65 in good health. Each CDR3 is given with its conserved first and last residue.

j_gene | v_gene | CDR3aa
TRBJ2-5 | TRBV10-3 | CAISGQGQETQYF
TRBJ2-1 | TRBV19 | CASSIDRGGRDNEQFF
TRBJ1-5 | TRBV12-3/TRBV12-4 | CASSPTANNQPQHF
TRBJ2-2 | TRBV21-1 | CASSKGGGTGELFF
TRBJ1-2 | TRBV20-1 | CSAPRGSYGYTF
TRBJ2-1 | TRBV5-1 | CASGAAGDSYNEQFF
TRBJ2-3 | TRBV4-1 | CASSQPGITDTQYF
TRBJ2-1 | TRBV7-8 | CASKTSGRRDEQFF
TRBJ1-1 | TRBV5-1 | CASSTAGGRTEAFF
TRBJ2-1 | TRBV7-8 | CASSFRPGRNEQFF
TRBJ2-2 | TRBV12-3/TRBV12-4 | CASTPTGAAGELFF
TRBJ1-1 | TRBV7-9 | CASSLILRLTEAFF
TRBJ2-1 | TRBV29-1 | CSVAPPGHEYEQFF
TRBJ2-7 | TRBV12-3/TRBV12-4 | CASSGRDRPHEQYF
TRBJ2-7 | TRBV12-3/TRBV12-4 | CASRRGLHGWEQYF
TRBJ1-2 | TRBV27 | CASSFQGNPGYTF
TRBJ1-4 | TRBV7-2 | CASSLRGLPEKLFF
TRBJ2-5 | TRBV5-1 | CASSLSVVAGKTQYF
TRBJ2-7 | TRBV6-5 | CASSRALGEQYF
TRBJ2-3 | TRBV5-1 | CASSLDRPRGDTQYF